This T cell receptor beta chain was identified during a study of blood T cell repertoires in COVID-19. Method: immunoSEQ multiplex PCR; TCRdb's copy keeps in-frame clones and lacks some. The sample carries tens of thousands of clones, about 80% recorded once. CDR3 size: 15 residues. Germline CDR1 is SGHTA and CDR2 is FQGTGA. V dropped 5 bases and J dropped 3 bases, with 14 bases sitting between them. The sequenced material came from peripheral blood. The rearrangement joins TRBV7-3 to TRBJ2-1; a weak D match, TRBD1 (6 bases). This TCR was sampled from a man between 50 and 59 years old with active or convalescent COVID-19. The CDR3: CASSTDRTLYNEQFF. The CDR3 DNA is TGTGCCAGCAGCACAGACAGGACTCTCTACAATGAGCAGTTCTTC.